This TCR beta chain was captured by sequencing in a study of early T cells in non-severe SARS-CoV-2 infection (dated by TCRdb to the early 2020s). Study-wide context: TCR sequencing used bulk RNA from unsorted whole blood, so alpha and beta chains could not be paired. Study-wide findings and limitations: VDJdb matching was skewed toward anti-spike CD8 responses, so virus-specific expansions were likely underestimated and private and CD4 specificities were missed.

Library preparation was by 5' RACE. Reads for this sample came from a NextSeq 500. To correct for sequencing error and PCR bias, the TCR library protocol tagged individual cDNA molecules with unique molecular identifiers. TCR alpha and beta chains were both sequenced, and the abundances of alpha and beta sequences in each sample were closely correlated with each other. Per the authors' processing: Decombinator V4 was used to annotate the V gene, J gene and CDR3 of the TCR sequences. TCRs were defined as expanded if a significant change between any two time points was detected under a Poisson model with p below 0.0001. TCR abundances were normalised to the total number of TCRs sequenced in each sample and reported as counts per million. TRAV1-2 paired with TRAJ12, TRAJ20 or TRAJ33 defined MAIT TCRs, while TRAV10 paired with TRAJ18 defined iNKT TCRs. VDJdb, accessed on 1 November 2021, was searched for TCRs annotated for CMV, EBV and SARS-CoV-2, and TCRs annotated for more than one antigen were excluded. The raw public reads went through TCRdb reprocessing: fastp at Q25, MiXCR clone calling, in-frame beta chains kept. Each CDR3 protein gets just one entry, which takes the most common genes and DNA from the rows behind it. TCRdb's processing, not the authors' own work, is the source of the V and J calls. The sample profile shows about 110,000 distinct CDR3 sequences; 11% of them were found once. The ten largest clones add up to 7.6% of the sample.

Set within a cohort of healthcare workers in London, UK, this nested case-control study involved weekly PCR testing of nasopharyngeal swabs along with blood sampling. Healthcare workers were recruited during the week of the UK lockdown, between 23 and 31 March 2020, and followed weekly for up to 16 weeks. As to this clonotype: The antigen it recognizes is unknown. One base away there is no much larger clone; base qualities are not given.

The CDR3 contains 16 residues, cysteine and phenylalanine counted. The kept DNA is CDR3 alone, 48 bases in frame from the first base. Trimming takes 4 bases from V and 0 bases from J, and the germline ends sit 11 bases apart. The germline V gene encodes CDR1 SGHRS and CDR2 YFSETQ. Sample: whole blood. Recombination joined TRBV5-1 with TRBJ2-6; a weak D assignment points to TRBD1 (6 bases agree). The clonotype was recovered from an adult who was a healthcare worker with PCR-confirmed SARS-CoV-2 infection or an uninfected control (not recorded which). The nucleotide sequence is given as TGCGCCAGCAGCCCTGACAGGATCTCTGGGGCCAACGTCCTGACTTTC. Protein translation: CASSPDRISGANVLTF.